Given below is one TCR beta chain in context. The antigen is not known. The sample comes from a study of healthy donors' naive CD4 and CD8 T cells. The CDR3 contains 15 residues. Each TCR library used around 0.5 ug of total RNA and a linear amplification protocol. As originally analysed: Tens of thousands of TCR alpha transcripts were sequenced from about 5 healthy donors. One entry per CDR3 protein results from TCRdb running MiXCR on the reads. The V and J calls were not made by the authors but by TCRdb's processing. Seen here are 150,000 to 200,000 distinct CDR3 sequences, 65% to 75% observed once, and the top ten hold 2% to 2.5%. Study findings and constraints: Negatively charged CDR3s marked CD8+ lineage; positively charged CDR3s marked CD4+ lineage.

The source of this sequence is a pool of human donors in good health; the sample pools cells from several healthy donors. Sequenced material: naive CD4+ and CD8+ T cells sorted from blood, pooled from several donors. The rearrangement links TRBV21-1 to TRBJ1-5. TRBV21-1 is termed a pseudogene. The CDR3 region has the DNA TGTGCCAGCAGCAAAGCGGGAGTTAGAGGGCAGCCCCAGCATTTT. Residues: CASSKAGVRGQPQHF.